This entry lists 23 T cell receptor beta chains sequenced from one sample in a study of T-cell reconstitution after alpha-beta-depleted transplantation in children. Preparation of the TCRbeta library used unique molecular identifiers. One entry per CDR3 protein results from TCRdb running MiXCR on the PCR reads. The sample has a few hundred thousand distinct CDR3 sequences; under 15% are singletons. The sequenced sample was PBMCs, mostly from graft donor cells, obtained 360 days after TCRalphabeta/CD19-depleted stem cell transplant. Receptors originate from a male patient aged 10 to 17 who had a stem cell transplant for acute myeloid leukemia, so the T cells may come from the graft donor.

The genes are TRBV29-1 and TRBJ2-1, with TRBD1 matching over 8 bases. The ends lost 6 bases at V and 3 bases at J; junction bases unmatched: 16. CDR1 is SQVTM, CDR2 ANQGSEA, per germline. CDR3 length equals 17 residues. The CDR3 loop reads CSVQVFGQGGLYNEQFF. The CDR3 DNA sequence: TGCAGCGTCCAGGTCTTCGGACAGGGAGGTCTCTACAATGAGCAGTTCTTC.

The CDR3 spells CASSLPTSGKNEQFF. The CDR3 nucleotides are TGTGCCAGCAGCCTCCCTACTAGCGGGAAGAATGAGCAGTTCTTC. The chain couples TRBV28 to TRBJ2-1, with 10 bases aligning to TRBD2. Germline V gives CDR1 MDHEN, CDR2 SYDVKM. The CDR3 spans 15 residues. The J segment lost 7 bases and the V segment lost 6 bases, leaving 9 bases of the junction unmatched.

This clonotype has at least ten counts. This chain joins TRBV28 and TRBJ2-5; 7 nucleotides line up with TRBD1. The trim removed 5 bases at V and 4 bases at J, leaving 7 bases unmatched. Germline V gives CDR1 MDHEN, CDR2 SYDVKM. The CDR3 has 14 amino acids. Here the CDR3 DNA reads TGTGCCAGCAGTCCAATAACAGGGGTAGAGACCCAGTACTTC. This codes for CASSPITGVETQYF. Variable domain in full (rest from reference TRBV28 and TRBJ2-5): DVKVTQSSRYLVKRTGEKVFLECVQDMDHENMFWYRQDPGLGLRLIYFSYDVKMKEKGDIPEGYSVSREKKERFSLILESASTNQTSMYLCASSPITGVETQYFGPGTRLLVL.

This clonotype was observed a few times. V and J are TRBV30 and TRBJ2-7; 11 bases are shared with TRBD1. The CDR3 runs to 14 residues. The V gene's germline CDR1 is GTSNPN and CDR2 SVGIG (reference sequence). The V segment lost 5 bases and the J segment 0 bases; nucleotides outside the gene matches: 3. CDR3 sequence: CAWADRGPSYEQYF. For the CDR3, the DNA is TGTGCCTGGGCGGACAGGGGGCCCTCCTACGAGCAGTACTTC.

This clonotype was seen repeatedly, ten times or more. For the CDR3, the DNA is TGTGCCAGCACTCCCGAAGCGGACTGGATCTACGAGCAGTACTTC. Amino acid sequence: CASTPEADWIYEQYF. The chain combines TRBV12-3 or TRBV12-4 with TRBJ2-7; D may be TRBD2 (5 bases). The CDR3 has 15 amino acids. V lost 7 bases, J lost 3 bases, and 19 bases lay in between.

This clonotype was seen more than once but under ten times. The chain employs TRBV28 and TRBJ2-1, with 9 nucleotides matching TRBD1. Germline V CDR1 and CDR2: MDHEN, SYDVKM. This CDR3 region has 16 residues. The junction had 10 bases not matched to a gene; V was cut back by 3 bases and J by 7 bases. CDR3 amino acids: CASSFPGQGRPNEQFF. As DNA, the CDR3 is TGTGCCAGCAGTTTTCCCGGACAGGGGCGCCCAAATGAGCAGTTCTTC.

About this clonotype itself: An end of the junction does not agree with germline; a read error may underlie this. The chain combines TRBV6-5 with TRBJ2-5, with D possibly TRBD2 on 5 matching bases. The germline CDR1 and CDR2 sequences are MNHEY and SVGAGI. The CDR3 is 16 amino acids. CDR3 nucleotide sequence: TGTGCCAGCAGTTACTCCAAGGGTCTAGCACTAGAGGCCCAGTACTTC. This encodes CASSYSKGLALEAQYF.

This clonotype was counted many times. This chain links TRBV28 with TRBJ2-1; 14 nucleotides agree with TRBD2. There are 20 residues in the CDR3. Trimming at V came to 6 bases and at J to 0 bases, leaving 13 bases not matched to a gene. Germline V gene lookup returns CDR1 MDHEN and CDR2 SYDVKM. The CDR3 loop reads CASRQGTSGSGGISYNEQFF. The CDR3 DNA reads as TGTGCCAGCAGGCAAGGGACTAGCGGGAGTGGTGGGATCTCCTACAATGAGCAGTTCTTC.

In this sample, this clonotype turned up a few times. This sequence joins TRBV28 and TRBJ2-1; 11 bases fit TRBD2. The CDR3 consists of 17 residues. Germline assignment: CDR1 MDHEN and CDR2 SYDVKM. V shed 0 bases, J shed 6 bases, and the junction held 7 bases outside the gene matches. The CDR3 is CASSLWEAGTSGNEQFF. The DNA for the CDR3 is TGTGCCAGCAGTTTATGGGAAGCCGGGACTAGCGGCAATGAGCAGTTCTTC. Looking up the rest from reference TRBV28 and TRBJ2-1 gives the full variable domain: DVKVTQSSRYLVKRTGEKVFLECVQDMDHENMFWYRQDPGLGLRLIYFSYDVKMKEKGDIPEGYSVSREKKERFSLILESASTNQTSMYLCASSLWEAGTSGNEQFFGPGTRLTVL.

This clonotype was picked up many times. V gene TRBV19 combines with J gene TRBJ2-2; D is possibly TRBD2 (6 bases). Germline CDR1 is LNHDA and CDR2 is SQIVND (reference sequence). The germline V and J ends were trimmed by 5 bases and 5 bases, with 12 bases remaining between them. The CDR3 has 14 amino acids. The CDR3 loop is CASSSSGGTGELFF. The CDR3 nucleotides are TGTGCCAGTAGTTCCTCCGGGGGAACCGGGGAGCTGTTTTTT.

This clonotype has a handful of counts. The rearrangement uses TRBV12-3 or TRBV12-4 and TRBJ2-3; D may be TRBD1 or TRBD2 (5 bases each). Trimming took 4 bases from V and 2 from J, leaving 10 bases between them. The CDR3 is 14 residues long. DNA of the CDR3: TGTGCCAGCAGTTCCGGGACGCCCACAGATACGCAGTATTTT. Its protein is CASSSGTPTDTQYF.

CDR3 sequence reads: CASSQGWGGLHNEQFF. CDR3 sequence (DNA): TGCGCCAGCAGCCAAGGCTGGGGGGGCCTGCACAATGAGCAGTTCTTC. The chain combines TRBV4-3 with TRBJ2-1; possibly TRBD2 for D (7 bases). Germline values: CDR1 LGHNA, CDR2 YSLEER. This CDR3 region has 16 residues. The V gene lost 1 base and the J gene lost 5 bases, with 15 bases spanning the gap.

This clonotype has ten or more counts. The chain's CDR3 is CSVEPLAALSYEQYF. CDR3 nucleotides: TGCAGCGTTGAGCCACTAGCGGCCCTCTCCTACGAGCAGTACTTC. The V call is TRBV29-1, the J call TRBJ2-7; 8 bases line up with TRBD2. The CDR3 has 15 amino acids. Germline V gene data show CDR1 as SQVTM and CDR2 as ANQGSEA. V lost 3 bases, J lost 0 bases, and 7 bases stayed unmatched.

This clonotype was seen more than once but under ten times. CDR3 sequence reads: CASSHSGRTGELFF. The CDR3 nucleotides read TGTGCCAGCAGCCATTCAGGGAGGACCGGGGAGCTGTTTTTT. The chain recombines TRBV7-3 with TRBJ2-2, with TRBD2 as a possible D gene (6 bases). The length of the CDR3 is 14 residues. V was clipped by 5 bases and J by 5 bases, with 12 bases between them. The germline CDR1 and CDR2 sequences are SGHTA and FQGTGA.

Ten or more counts support this clonotype. This chain joins TRBV5-1 and TRBJ2-2; 7 positions agree with TRBD2. From germline, CDR1 is SGHRS and CDR2 YFSETQ. The CDR3 contains 15 residues. Trimming removed 0 bases from V and 7 bases from J; junction bases left unmatched: 6. As DNA, the CDR3 is TGCGCCAGCAGCTTGGTAACGGGAGGAATCGGGGAGCTGTTTTTT. Amino acid sequence: CASSLVTGGIGELFF.

This clonotype has just a few counts. The chain is built from TRBV5-5 and TRBJ2-1; 11 bases align to TRBD2. CDR3 length: 14 residues. Germline-derived CDR1 and CDR2 are SGHKS and YYEKEE (reference sequence). V trimming: 9 bases; J trimming: 3 bases; junction bases outside the gene matches: 5. The CDR3 coding sequence is TGTGCCACCTCGGGACTAGCGGTCTACAATGAGCAGTTCTTC. Translation: CATSGLAVYNEQFF.

This clonotype was recorded only once. V and J are TRBV28 and TRBJ2-5; 11 bases map to TRBD2. Germline values: CDR1 MDHEN, CDR2 SYDVKM. The CDR3 consists of 14 residues. V gave up 3 bases and J gave up 7 bases; unmatched junction bases: 4. CDR3 sequence (DNA): TGTGCCAGCAGTTTTCTAGCGGGAGGTCCGACCCAGTACTTC. It specifies CASSFLAGGPTQYF. Full variable domain (outside the CDR3, taken from reference TRBV28 and TRBJ2-5): DVKVTQSSRYLVKRTGEKVFLECVQDMDHENMFWYRQDPGLGLRLIYFSYDVKMKEKGDIPEGYSVSREKKERFSLILESASTNQTSMYLCASSFLAGGPTQYFGPGTRLLVL.

This chain uses TRBV11-2 with TRBJ2-7; 7 positions match TRBD2. CDR1 SGHAT and CDR2 FQNNGV come from the germline V gene. The V gene end was trimmed by 1 base and the J gene end by 6 bases; junction bases not matched to a gene: 9. This CDR3 is built from 15 residues. The CDR3, as DNA: TGTGCCAGCAGCTTAGTAAGGGAGGGCCGGGGCGAGCAGTACTTC. Protein: CASSLVREGRGEQYF.

The chain carries TRBV6-4 and TRBJ2-3; unclear D gene. In germline, CDR1 is MRHNA, CDR2 SNTAGT. V was shortened by 5 bases and J by 0 bases, with 9 bases between the two germline ends. The CDR3 loop spans 14 amino acids. The CDR3 sequence is CASSISISTDTQYF. Here the CDR3 DNA reads TGTGCCAGCAGTATCTCGATCAGCACAGATACGCAGTATTTT.

The chain is built from TRBV12-3 or TRBV12-4 and TRBJ2-3; 11 nucleotides align to TRBD2. This CDR3 comprises 13 residues. The junction had 6 bases not matched to a gene; V was cut back by 6 bases and J by 10 bases. In DNA, the CDR3 is TGTGCCAGCAGACTAGCGGGAGAGTCGGCGCAGTATTTT. Amino acid sequence: CASRLAGESAQYF.

This chain links TRBV10-3 with TRBJ2-1; TRBD2 matches at 12 bases. V was clipped by 3 bases and J by 4 bases; unmatched bases: 10. CDR3 length equals 18 residues. CDR1 is ENHRY, CDR2 SYGVKD, per germline. In DNA form, the CDR3 reads TGTGCCATCAGTGACGCTACGAGGACTAGCGGGGCTTACAATGAGCAGTTCTTC. It yields the protein CAISDATRTSGAYNEQFF.

This rearrangement joins TRBV29-1 to TRBJ2-3; 7 bases line up with TRBD1. The germline V gene has CDR1 SQVTM and CDR2 ANQGSEA. V dropped 7 bases and J dropped 6; count of bases not matched to a gene: 1. There are 10 residues in the CDR3. DNA of the CDR3: TGCAGCGGACAGGGTGATACGCAGTATTTT. Its protein product is CSGQGDTQYF.

The rearrangement uses TRBV12-3 or TRBV12-4 and TRBJ1-5, with no clear D. The CDR3 runs to 15 residues. V was pared by 6 bases and J by 6 bases, with 18 bases between. Here the CDR3 reads CASSIKVTAGQPQHF. The DNA for the CDR3 is TGTGCCAGCAGCATTAAAGTAACGGCGGGTCAGCCCCAGCATTTT.